These 27 T cell receptor beta chains were all obtained from the same sample, sequenced in a study of tumor and adjacent non-tumor tissue in lung cancer. The template was RNA from unsorted bulk tissue. Three rounds of nested PCR, following a modified ARM-PCR protocol, produced the TCRbeta library. TCRdb reprocessed the multiplex PCR reads via MiXCR and lists one record per CDR3 protein. This sample has approximately 120,000 distinct CDR3 sequences; roughly 74% occur once, and the top ten carry about 40%. Sequenced: lung tumor tissue. These receptors originate from an older woman with non-small cell lung cancer.

Only one count was recorded for this clonotype. The chain uses TRBV11-3 and TRBJ2-2; maybe TRBD2 (5 bases). V was trimmed by 9 bases and J by 5 bases, leaving 10 bases between them. Germline V lookup: CDR1 SGHNT, CDR2 YENEEA. The CDR3 is 12 amino acids. The CDR3 coding sequence is TGTGCCAGTATCCGAGGGACCGGGGAGCTGTTTTTT. It codes for CASIRGTGELFF.

About this clonotype: A much more abundant neighbour one base away suggests this may be a read error. The rearrangement uses TRBV6-5 and TRBJ2-7; a weak D match, TRBD1 (5 bases). Germline CDR1 reads MNHEY; CDR2 reads SVGAGI. This CDR3 is built from 14 residues. The CDR3 DNA reads as TGTGCCGGCAGTTTCCAGACAGCCTCCTACGAGCAGTACTTC. Its translation is CAGSFQTASYEQYF.

This clonotype showed up many times. V and J are TRBV4-2 and TRBJ2-7; a weak D match, TRBD2 (6 bases). CDR3 length: 15 residues. In germline, CDR1 is LGHNA, CDR2 YNFKEQ. The V gene lost 4 bases and the J gene lost 7 bases, with 20 bases spanning the gap. CDR3 bases: TGTGCCAGCAGCCGAATACTAATGGGGGAGGAGGAGCAGTACTTC. As protein: CASSRILMGEEEQYF.

On this clonotype: One base away lies a much larger clone, so this may be a sequencing read error. The genes are TRBV6-5 and TRBJ1-2, with D possibly being TRBD1 (6 bases). The CDR3 has 13 amino acids. CDR1 and CDR2 (germline): MNHEY, SVGAGI. CDR3 bases: TGTGCCAGCAGTCCAGGGGCCGAGTATGACTACACCTTC. Encoded protein: CASSPGAEYDYTF.

As concerns this clonotype: A much larger clone is a single base away; this may be a read error. The chain combines TRBV12-3 or TRBV12-4 with TRBJ1-2; TRBD1 agrees at 7 bases. This CDR3 region has 12 residues. V gave up 10 bases and J gave up 8 bases; unmatched junction bases: 10. The CDR3 region is CANSQNRGGYTF. Here the CDR3 DNA reads TGTGCCAACAGCCAGAACAGGGGAGGCTACACCTTC.

With respect to this clonotype: A junction end diverges from the germline sequence, so it may reflect a read error. CDR3: CVSCQDPRGMNEQFF. DNA for the CDR3: TGCGTCAGCTGCCAAGATCCAAGGGGGATGAATGAGCAGTTCTTC. V is TRBV4-3 and J is TRBJ2-1; tentatively, D is TRBD1 (6 bases). Germline assignment: CDR1 LGHNA and CDR2 YSLEER. The CDR3 sequence is 15 residues long.

This clonotype showed up just a few times. The conserved final phenylalanine or tryptophan is absent from the CDR3, which likely points to a read error. The chain is built from TRBV6-1 and TRBJ2-7; D is ambiguous. Germline V gives CDR1 MNHNS, CDR2 SASEGT. This CDR3 has 12 residues. The V end lost 5 bases, the J end lost 0 bases, and 5 bases lay between the germline ends. DNA for the CDR3: TGTGCCAGCAGTCAAAGCTCCTACGAGCAGTACCTC. It translates to CASSQSSYEQYL.

Concerning this clonotype: One end of the junction does not line up with germline, which may come from a read error. The J gene is TRBJ2-5, the V gene TRBV20-1, with D possibly being TRBD2 (5 bases). CDR1 and CDR2 from the germline V gene are DFQATT and SNEGSKA (reference sequence). The CDR3 is made up of 13 amino acids. The CDR3 coding sequence is TGCACTGCTAGACTCAAGGAGGCGAAGACCCAGTACTTC. As protein: CTARLKEAKTQYF.

As regards this clonotype: A much larger clone is a single base away; this may be a read error. The chain joins TRBV20-1 to TRBJ1-5; a weak D match, TRBD1 (5 bases). CDR1 DFQATT and CDR2 SNEGSKA come from the germline V gene (reference sequence). The length of the CDR3 is 14 residues. The CDR3 here is CNAKGSLGNQPQHF. The DNA for the CDR3 is TGCAATGCAAAGGGGAGTTTGGGCAATCAGCCCCAGCATTTT.

A note on this clonotype: The junction shows a germline mismatch at one end, possibly a read error. This chain uses TRBV11-3 with TRBJ2-1, with 12 nucleotides matching TRBD2. There are 17 residues in the CDR3. Germline values: CDR1 SGHNT, CDR2 YENEEA. CDR3 nucleotides: TGTACCAGCAGCTTAGGGTTGACTAGCGGGAGCCACTATGAGCGGTTCTTC. Encoded protein: CTSSLGLTSGSHYERFF.

V is TRBV6-2 or TRBV6-3 and J is TRBJ2-1, with 7 bases lining up with TRBD2. This CDR3 spans 14 amino acids. V shed 10 bases and J 8 bases; nucleotides not matched to a gene: 14. Germline lookup yields CDR1 MNHEY and CDR2 SVGEGT. For the CDR3, the DNA is TGTGCCATCAGGGATCCGGGGGGTGAGGATGAGCAGTTCTTC. Amino acids: CAIRDPGGEDEQFF.

The count of this clonotype is one. This may stem from a read error, because a much larger clone lies one nucleotide away. The chain carries TRBV12-3 or TRBV12-4 and TRBJ1-1; no definite D call. V lost 3 bases to trimming and J lost 5 bases, with 10 bases between them. CDR3 length: 13 amino acids. DNA of the CDR3: TGTGCCAGCAGTTTGTCGGAGGGAACTGAAGCTTTCTTT. Amino acids: CASSLSEGTEAFF.

Remarks on this clonotype: A read error is likely, as this CDR3 ends without the conserved phenylalanine or tryptophan. This chain joins TRBV11-3 and TRBJ1-4; D is unclear. CDR3 length: 15 residues. Looked up from germline, CDR1 is SGHNT and CDR2 is YENEEA. CDR3 region: CASNLGGPANEKLFS. CDR3 coding DNA: TGTGCCAGCAACTTAGGAGGCCCGGCTAATGAAAAACTGTTTTCT.

The chain carries TRBV11-3 and TRBJ1-2; TRBD1 is a possible D gene (5 bases). The germline V and J ends were trimmed by 9 bases and 8 bases, with 19 bases remaining between them. The germline V gene encodes CDR1 SGHNT and CDR2 YENEEA. The CDR3 is made up of 13 amino acids. This CDR3 reads CASSRGATEGYTF. The CDR3 DNA is TGTGCCAGTAGTCGGGGCGCAACAGAAGGCTACACCTTC.

Note on this clonotype: A much larger clone is a single base away; this may be a read error. The conserved phenylalanine or tryptophan is not found at the CDR3 terminus, so this likely reflects a read error. The V and J genes are TRBV20-1 and TRBJ1-5; D remains ambiguous. Trimming stripped 5 bases from V and 2 bases from J, with 10 bases between. This CDR3 contains 13 residues. Germline-derived CDR1 and CDR2 are DFQATT and SNEGSKA (reference sequence). This CDR3 is CSAAPIGNQPQHI. The CDR3 nucleotides are TGCAGTGCTGCACCTATCGGCAATCAGCCCCAGCATATT.

As regards this clonotype: An end of the junction does not agree with germline; a read error may underlie this. The chain carries TRBV4-1 and TRBJ1-5; D uncertain. Germline V lookup: CDR1 MGHRA, CDR2 YSYEKL. The CDR3 sequence is 15 residues long. CDR3 region: CASGQVTRRTQPQHF. CDR3 nucleotides: TGCGCCAGCGGCCAAGTGACAAGGAGGACCCAGCCCCAGCATTTT.

For this clonotype: A much larger clone lies one base from this, so it may be a read error. The chain is built from TRBV14 and TRBJ1-2; possible D gene TRBD1, 6 bases. V dropped 1 base and J dropped 8 bases, with 11 bases sitting between them. Germline-derived CDR1 and CDR2 are SGHDN and FVKESK. This CDR3 spans 13 amino acids. CDR3 sequence: CASSQGTGNGYTF. CDR3 DNA sequence: TGTGCCAGCAGCCAAGGCACAGGGAACGGCTACACCTTC.

As for this clonotype: A much larger clone sits a single nucleotide away, making a read error possible. The CDR3, as DNA: TGTGCCAGCAGCCAAGGGGATCGTGGGGCCTACACCTTC. Amino acid sequence: CASSQGDRGAYTF. The V and J genes are TRBV4-2 and TRBJ1-2, with D perhaps matching TRBD1 (5 bases). Germline lookup yields CDR1 LGHNA and CDR2 YNFKEQ. The CDR3 loop spans 13 amino acids. V shed 1 base and J shed 10 bases, with 13 bases lying between them.

The chain joins TRBV30 to TRBJ1-5; no firm D call. Trimming shortened V by 1 base and J by 6 bases, and 10 bases separated the two germline ends. The CDR3 runs 13 residues. Per germline, CDR1 GTSNPN and CDR2 SVGIG (reference sequence). The CDR3 coding sequence is TGTGCCTGGAGTGGGAAAGGATTTCAGCCCCAGCATTTT. It specifies CAWSGKGFQPQHF.

This clonotype was recorded at least ten times. The genes are TRBV6-2 or TRBV6-3 and TRBJ2-7; weak D call: TRBD2 (6 bases). The length of the CDR3 is 13 residues. In germline, CDR1 is MNHEY, CDR2 SVGEGT. The V and J ends lost 8 bases and 9 bases respectively, with 20 bases between them. CDR3 loop: CASGSSEARGQYF. CDR3 nucleotide sequence: TGTGCCAGCGGGTCTAGCGAGGCTCGGGGGCAGTACTTC.

Regarding this clonotype: Sequence at one end of the junction differs from germline and may be a read error. The chain recombines TRBV20-1 with TRBJ2-3; a weak D match, TRBD1 (6 bases). The germline CDR1 and CDR2 sequences are DFQATT and SNEGSKA (reference sequence). The CDR3 has 13 amino acids. The CDR3: CSATGKAGVTQYF. DNA of the CDR3: TGCAGTGCTACTGGAAAGGCAGGGGTTACGCAGTACTTT.

This clonotype was detected only once. At one boundary the junction diverges from the germline segment, which might be a read error. The rearrangement links TRBV11-3 to TRBJ2-1; D possibly matches TRBD1 or TRBD2 (6 bases each). Germline loops: CDR1 SGHNT, CDR2 YENEEA. CDR3 length equals 13 residues. CDR3 region: CASTGASYNDQFF. In DNA, the CDR3 is TGCGCCAGCACGGGGGCGTCCTACAATGATCAGTTCTTC.

Notes on this clonotype: Possible read error: a much larger clone is one base away. This chain connects TRBV5-1 to TRBJ2-3; TRBD2 is a possible D gene (6 bases). V was shortened by 7 bases and J by 2 bases, with 11 bases between the two germline ends. From germline, CDR1 is SGHRS and CDR2 YFSETQ. This CDR3 comprises 13 residues. The CDR3 loop reads CASCPGDTDTQYF. CDR3 DNA sequence: TGCGCCAGCTGCCCGGGGGACACAGATACGCAGTATTTT. The variable domain in full, with the rest retrieved from reference TRBV5-1 and TRBJ2-3, is KAGVTQTPRYLIKTRGQQVTLSCSPISGHRSVSWYQQTPGQGLQFLFEYFSETQRNKGNFPGRFSGRQFSNSRSEMNVSTLELGDSALYLCASCPGDTDTQYFGPGTRLTVL.

For this clonotype: A much larger clonotype is one base distant, so this may be a read error. V usage is TRBV4-2 and J usage is TRBJ1-3, with 7 bases identical to TRBD1. Germline CDR1 reads LGHNA; CDR2 reads YNFKEQ. The CDR3 consists of 14 residues. The CDR3 here is CVSSRDSSGNTIYF. In DNA form, the CDR3 reads TGTGTCAGCAGCCGGGACAGCTCTGGAAACACCATATATTTT.

The chain links TRBV11-2 to TRBJ2-5, with a possible D match to TRBD2 (5 bases). The CDR3 runs to 15 residues. V lost 7 bases, J lost 5 bases, and 20 bases lay in between. CDR1 is SGHAT, CDR2 FQNNGV, per germline. CDR3: CASNPATGVGETQYF. The CDR3 nucleotides read TGTGCCAGCAACCCTGCCACCGGGGTAGGGGAGACCCAGTACTTC.

With respect to this clonotype: A much bigger clone sits one base away, suggesting this may be a read error. The J gene is TRBJ1-2, the V gene TRBV5-4; D is possibly TRBD1 (6 bases). Germline V CDR1 and CDR2: SGHNT, YYREEE (reference sequence). Trimming left V 0 bases short and J 7 bases short, with 16 bases between. The CDR3 is 15 amino acids. The CDR3 DNA reads TGTGCCAGCAGCTTGGGGAGGCCAGGGGTGGCTGGCTACACCTTC. Translating gives CASSLGRPGVAGYTF.

This clonotype was counted a few times. Since a much larger clone is just one base distant, this may be a read error. As the CDR3 is not closed by the conserved phenylalanine or tryptophan, this likely results from a read error. V usage is TRBV12-3 or TRBV12-4 and J usage is TRBJ2-1; D call uncertain. Trimming shortened V by 3 bases and J by 4 bases, and 13 bases separated the two germline ends. This CDR3 has 15 residues. The CDR3 region has the DNA TGTGCCAGCAGTTTCGAGCTGGGAATGTACAATGAGCAGTTCCTC. It translates to CASSFELGMYNEQFL.